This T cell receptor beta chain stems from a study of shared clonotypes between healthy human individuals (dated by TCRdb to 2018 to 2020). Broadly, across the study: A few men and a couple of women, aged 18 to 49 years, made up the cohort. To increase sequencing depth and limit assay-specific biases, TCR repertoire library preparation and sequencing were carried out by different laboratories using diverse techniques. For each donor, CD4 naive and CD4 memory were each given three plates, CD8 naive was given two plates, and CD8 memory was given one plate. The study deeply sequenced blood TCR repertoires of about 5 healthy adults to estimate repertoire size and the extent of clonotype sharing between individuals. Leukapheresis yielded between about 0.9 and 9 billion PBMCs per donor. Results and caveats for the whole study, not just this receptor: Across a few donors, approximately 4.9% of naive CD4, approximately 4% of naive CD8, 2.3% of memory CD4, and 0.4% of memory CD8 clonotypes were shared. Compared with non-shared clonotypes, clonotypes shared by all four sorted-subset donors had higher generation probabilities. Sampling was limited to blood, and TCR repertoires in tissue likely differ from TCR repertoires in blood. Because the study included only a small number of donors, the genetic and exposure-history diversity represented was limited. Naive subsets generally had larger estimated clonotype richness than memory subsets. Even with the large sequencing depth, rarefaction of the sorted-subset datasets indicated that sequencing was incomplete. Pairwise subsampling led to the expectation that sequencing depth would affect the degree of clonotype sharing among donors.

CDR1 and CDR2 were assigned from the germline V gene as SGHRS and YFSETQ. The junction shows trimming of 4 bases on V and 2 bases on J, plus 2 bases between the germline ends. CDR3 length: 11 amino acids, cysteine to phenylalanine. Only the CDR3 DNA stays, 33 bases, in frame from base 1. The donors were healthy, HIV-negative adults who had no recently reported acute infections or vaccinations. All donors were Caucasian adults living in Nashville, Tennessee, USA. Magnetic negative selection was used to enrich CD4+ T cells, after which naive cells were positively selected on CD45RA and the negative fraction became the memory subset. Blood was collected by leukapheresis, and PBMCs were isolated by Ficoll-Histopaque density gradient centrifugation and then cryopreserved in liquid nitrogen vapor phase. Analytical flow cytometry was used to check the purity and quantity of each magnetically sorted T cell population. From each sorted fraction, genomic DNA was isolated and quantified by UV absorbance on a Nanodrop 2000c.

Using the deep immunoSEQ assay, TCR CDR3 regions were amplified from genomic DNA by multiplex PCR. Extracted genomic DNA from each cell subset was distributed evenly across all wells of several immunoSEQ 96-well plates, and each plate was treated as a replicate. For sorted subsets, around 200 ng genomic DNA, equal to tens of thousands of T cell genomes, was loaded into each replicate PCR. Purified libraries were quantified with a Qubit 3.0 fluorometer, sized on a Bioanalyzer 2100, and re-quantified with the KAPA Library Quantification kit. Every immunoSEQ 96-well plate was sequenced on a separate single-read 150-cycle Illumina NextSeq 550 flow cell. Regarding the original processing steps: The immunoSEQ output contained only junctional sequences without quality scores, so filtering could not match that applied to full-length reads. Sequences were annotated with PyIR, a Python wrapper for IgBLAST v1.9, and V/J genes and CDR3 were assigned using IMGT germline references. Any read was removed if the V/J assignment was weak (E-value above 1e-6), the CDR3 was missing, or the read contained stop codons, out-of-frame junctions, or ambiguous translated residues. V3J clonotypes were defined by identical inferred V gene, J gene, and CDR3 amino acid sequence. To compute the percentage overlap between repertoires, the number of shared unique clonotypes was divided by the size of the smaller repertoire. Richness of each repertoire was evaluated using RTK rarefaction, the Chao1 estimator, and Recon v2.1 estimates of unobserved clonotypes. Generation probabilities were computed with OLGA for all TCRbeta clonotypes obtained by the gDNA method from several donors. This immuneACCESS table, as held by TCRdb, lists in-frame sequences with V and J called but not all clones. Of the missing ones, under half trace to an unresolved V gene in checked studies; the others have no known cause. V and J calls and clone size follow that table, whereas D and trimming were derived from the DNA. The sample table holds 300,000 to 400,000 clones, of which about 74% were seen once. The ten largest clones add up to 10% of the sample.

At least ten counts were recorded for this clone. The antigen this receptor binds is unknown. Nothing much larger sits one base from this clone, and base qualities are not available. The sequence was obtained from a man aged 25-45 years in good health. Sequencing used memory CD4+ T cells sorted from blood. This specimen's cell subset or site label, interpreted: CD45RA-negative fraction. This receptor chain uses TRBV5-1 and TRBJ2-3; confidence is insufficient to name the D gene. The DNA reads TGCGCCAGCAGCAACACAGATACGCAGTATTTT. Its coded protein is CASSNTDTQYF.